This T cell receptor beta chain was profiled in a study of T cells in Graves' hyperthyroidism and ophthalmopathy. The study's findings and limits: From stable hyperthyroidism, ophthalmopathy was set apart by a 13 V-J model. Most thyroid-expanded clonotypes above 0.001 were also found in blood.

As regards this clonotype: Its antigen remains unknown. It may be a read error: a sequence one base away is much more abundant.

Researchers barred patients who had uncontrolled infection, other autoimmune disease, pregnancy or lactation. Clinical symptoms, serum thyroxine, TRAb, thyroid ultrasound and orbital computed tomography informed diagnoses. CDR1 and CDR2 (germline): SEHNR, FQNEAQ (reference sequence). V trimming: 3 bases; J trimming: 5 bases; junction bases outside the gene matches: 5. This CDR3 is 14 amino acids long. Regions amplified from RNA transcripts were the TCR beta CDR3 regions. First-round RT-PCR targeting the TCR CDR3 was performed with the HTBI primer set. TCRdb itself ran the multiplex PCR reads through MiXCR, one entry per CDR3 protein. The table has around 490,000 distinct CDR3 sequences, just under 20% seen once.

The chain combines TRBV7-9 with TRBJ1-1; 8 bases agree with TRBD1. This clonotype was sampled from a man aged 35 to 55 with Graves' ophthalmopathy. Material: blood. CDR3 nucleotide sequence: TGTGCCAGCAGCTTCGCAGGGGGCCATACTGAAGCTTTCTTT. Its translation: CASSFAGGHTEAFF. The full variable domain, in which reference TRBV7-9 and TRBJ1-1 provide the parts outside the CDR3, is DTGVSQNPRHKITKRGQNVTFRCDPISEHNRLYWYRQTLGQGPEFLTYFQNEAQLEKSRLLSDRFSAERPKGSFSTLEIQRTEQGDSAMYLCASSFAGGHTEAFFGQGTRLTVV.